These 32 T cell receptor beta chains originate from one sample sequenced in a study of cytomegalovirus exposure and HLA in healthy donors. Vbeta (60) and Jbeta (13) primers were used in the PCR. Data came from immunoSEQ multiplex PCR; TCRdb stores just in-frame clones and leaves some out. Of around 110,000 clones in the sample, 82% were seen once. Input material: PBMCs. Receptors were obtained from a man under 40 in good health and CMV-seropositive.

This clone was seen a single time. The chain recombines TRBV10-2 with TRBJ1-3; D is ambiguous. V gave up 3 bases and J gave up 0 bases, with 12 bases separating them. This CDR3 has 16 amino acids. The V gene's germline CDR1 is WSHSY and CDR2 SAAADI. DNA for the CDR3: TGCGCCAGCAGTGATCGGGGTAGGAGCTCTGGAAACACCATATATTTT. Protein sequence: CASSDRGRSSGNTIYF.

The chain links TRBV6-1 to TRBJ2-7; the match to TRBD2 covers 11 bases. This CDR3 has 15 amino acids. V lost 5 bases, J lost 2 bases, and 5 bases stayed unmatched. CDR1 is MNHNS, CDR2 SASEGT, per germline. CDR3 in DNA: TGTGCCAGCAGTATGACTAGCGGGGCTGCCTACGAGCAGTACTTC. Protein product: CASSMTSGAAYEQYF.

For the CDR3, the DNA is TGTGCCAGCAGTGAATCCTATAACTATGGCTACACCTTC. It specifies CASSESYNYGYTF. This chain joins TRBV6-1 and TRBJ1-2; no definite D call. This CDR3 spans 13 amino acids. The V and J ends lost 2 bases and 1 base respectively, with 5 bases between them. Per germline, CDR1 MNHNS and CDR2 SASEGT.

This sequence joins TRBV2 and TRBJ2-4, with TRBD2 matching over 8 bases. The CDR3 loop spans 16 amino acids. With V trimmed by 2 bases and J by 6 bases, 9 bases remained unmatched. Germline assignment: CDR1 SNHLY and CDR2 FYNNEI. Here the CDR3 DNA reads TGTGCCAGCAGTGAACGGGGGGGGGACTCGGGAAACATTCAGTACTTC. Translated, it gives CASSERGGDSGNIQYF.

This clone was seen a handful of times. This chain uses TRBV25-1 with TRBJ1-1; 7 bases are shared with TRBD1. The CDR3 totals 13 residues. Trimming took 3 bases from V and 5 from J; bases not matched to a gene: 3. Germline V gene data show CDR1 as MGHDK and CDR2 as SYGVNS. The CDR3 DNA follows: TGTGCCAGCAGTGACCCGACAGGGACTGAAGCTTTCTTT. The encoded protein is CASSDPTGTEAFF.

This sequence joins TRBV6-1 and TRBJ1-6; 9 bases match TRBD1. Per the germline V gene, CDR1 is MNHNS and CDR2 is SASEGT. Trimming removed 3 bases from V and 7 bases from J; junction bases left unmatched: 7. This CDR3 has 16 amino acids. The CDR3 loop is CASSDSGQGRNSPLHF. In nucleotides, the CDR3 is TGTGCCAGCAGTGATTCCGGACAGGGGCGGAATTCACCCCTCCACTTT.

The rearrangement links TRBV29-1 to TRBJ1-1, with 10 bases fitting TRBD1. The CDR3 has 12 amino acids. Losses at the gene ends were 7 bases for V and 4 bases for J; bases not matched to a gene: 3. CDR1 SQVTM and CDR2 ANQGSEA come from the germline V gene. CDR3: CSARTGGTEAFF. CDR3 coding DNA: TGCAGCGCCAGGACAGGGGGCACTGAAGCTTTCTTT.

V is TRBV5-1 and J is TRBJ2-5; D is uncertain. The germline V gene has CDR1 SGHRS and CDR2 YFSETQ. V shed 1 base and J shed 3 bases, with 7 bases lying between them. The CDR3 sequence is 13 residues long. The CDR3 here is CASSLSPEETQYF. Written as DNA, the CDR3 is TGCGCCAGCAGCTTGTCTCCTGAAGAGACCCAGTACTTC.

This clone was observed once. The CDR3 protein is CASSLASNYGYTF. DNA of the CDR3: TGTGCCAGCAGCTTAGCCAGTAACTATGGCTACACCTTC. The chain recombines TRBV7-9 with TRBJ1-2; D unclear. Trimming removed 0 bases from V and 1 base from J, with 3 bases in between. Germline V lookup: CDR1 SEHNR, CDR2 FQNEAQ (reference sequence). There are 13 residues in the CDR3.

J is TRBJ2-7 and V is TRBV7-8, with D unresolved. Trimming pared 1 base from V and 1 base from J, leaving 11 bases between. Germline lookup yields CDR1 SGHVS and CDR2 FQNEAQ. The CDR3 runs to 15 residues. The CDR3 sequence: CASSLVRELSYEQYF. As DNA, the CDR3 is TGTGCCAGCAGCTTAGTGAGAGAGCTATCCTACGAGCAGTACTTC.

This chain uses TRBV19 with TRBJ2-2; the match to TRBD2 covers 9 bases. J was trimmed by 3 bases and V by 5 bases; bases with no gene match: 4. The germline V gene encodes CDR1 LNHDA and CDR2 SQIVND (reference sequence). There are 15 residues in the CDR3. CDR3 residues: CASSSIAGDTGELFF. The CDR3 DNA reads as TGTGCCAGTAGTTCGATAGCGGGGGACACCGGGGAGCTGTTTTTT.

The chain links TRBV5-1 to TRBJ2-7, with a possible D match to TRBD1 (6 bases). The CDR3 is 14 amino acids. CDR1 SGHRS and CDR2 YFSETQ come from the germline V gene. The V and J ends lost 10 bases and 0 bases respectively, with 17 bases between them. Here the CDR3 reads CASASQGSSYEQYF. In DNA form, the CDR3 reads TGCGCCTCAGCCTCCCAGGGGAGCTCCTACGAGCAGTACTTC. The full variable domain, in which reference TRBV5-1 and TRBJ2-7 provide the parts outside the CDR3, is KAGVTQTPRYLIKTRGQQVTLSCSPISGHRSVSWYQQTPGQGLQFLFEYFSETQRNKGNFPGRFSGRQFSNSRSEMNVSTLELGDSALYLCASASQGSSYEQYFGPGTRLTVT.

This clone was found once. This rearrangement joins TRBV5-1 to TRBJ1-1; D uncertain. This CDR3 is 21 amino acids long. Germline V gives CDR1 SGHRS, CDR2 YFSETQ. V was trimmed by 2 bases and J by 5 bases, leaving 34 bases between them. In DNA, the CDR3 is TGCGCCAGCAGCTTCATGCCGAACCGAGACGCCCTGAGCCTTTTGGAGACTGAAGCTTTCTTT. Its translation is CASSFMPNRDALSLLETEAFF.

The chain recombines TRBV27 with TRBJ2-2; the D is unclear. V was trimmed by 5 bases and J by 3 bases, leaving 7 bases between them. Germline assignment: CDR1 MNHEY and CDR2 SMNVEV (reference sequence). The CDR3 runs to 13 residues. The CDR3 is CASSKEYTGELFF. DNA of the CDR3: TGTGCCAGCAGTAAAGAGTACACCGGGGAGCTGTTTTTT.

The V call is TRBV19, the J call TRBJ1-2, with 12 bases aligning to TRBD1. J was trimmed by 6 bases and V by 5 bases; bases with no gene match: 4. CDR1 LNHDA and CDR2 SQIVND come from the germline V gene (reference sequence). The CDR3 length is 14 residues. CDR3: CASSGTGGRDGYTF. The CDR3 region has the DNA TGTGCCAGTAGTGGGACAGGGGGCCGGGATGGCTACACCTTC.

This chain joins TRBV30 and TRBJ2-7, with TRBD1 matching 7 bases. The CDR3 spans 17 residues. Germline values: CDR1 GTSNPN, CDR2 SVGIG (reference sequence). The V and J ends lost 0 bases and 2 bases, in that order; junction bases with no gene match: 13. CDR3 residues: CAWSVGQVTSMAYEQYF. The DNA for the CDR3 is TGTGCCTGGAGTGTAGGACAGGTCACGTCTATGGCCTACGAGCAGTACTTC.

CDR3 sequence (DNA): TGTGCCAGCAGTGAAATCAGACTCTATGGCTACACCTTC. This codes for CASSEIRLYGYTF. This chain uses TRBV6-1 with TRBJ1-2; D is unclear. The CDR3 length is 13 residues. Germline loops: CDR1 MNHNS, CDR2 SASEGT. Trimming pared 2 bases from V and 4 bases from J, leaving 8 bases between.

The rearrangement links TRBV9 to TRBJ2-5; 12 nucleotides line up with TRBD1. The CDR3 runs to 15 residues. CDR1 and CDR2 (germline): SGDLS, YYNGEE. Losses at the gene ends were 2 bases for V and 5 bases for J; bases not matched to a gene: 4. The DNA for the CDR3 is TGTGCCAGCAGCGTCGGGACAGGGGGCTGGGAGACCCAGTACTTC. This gives the protein CASSVGTGGWETQYF.

The J gene is TRBJ2-1, the V gene TRBV7-2, with TRBD1 matching 12 bases. Per germline, CDR1 SGHTA and CDR2 FQGNSA. CDR3 length equals 16 residues. The V and J ends lost 7 bases and 9 bases, in that order; junction bases with no gene match: 13. The CDR3 protein is CASTILGTGGYSEQFF. CDR3 in DNA: TGTGCCAGCACCATTCTCGGGACAGGGGGCTATAGTGAGCAGTTCTTC.

Written as DNA, the CDR3 is TGTGCCAGCAGCTGGACAGGTCGCACTGAAGCTTTCTTT. Translated, it gives CASSWTGRTEAFF. The gene calls are TRBV5-4 and TRBJ1-1; TRBD1 aligns across 7 bases. The CDR3 length is 13 residues. CDR1 is SGHNT, CDR2 YYREEE, per germline (reference sequence). V shed 3 bases and J 4 bases; nucleotides not matched to a gene: 3.

The gene calls are TRBV6-1 and TRBJ1-2, with 7 bases fitting TRBD1. V lost 7 bases and J lost 8; bases outside the gene matches: 10. CDR3 size: 13 residues. Germline V CDR1 and CDR2: MNHNS, SASEGT. CDR3 in amino acids: CASKKTGVQGYTF. CDR3 coding DNA: TGTGCCAGCAAAAAAACAGGGGTCCAAGGCTACACCTTC.

The rearrangement links TRBV18 to TRBJ2-7, with a weak D call TRBD1 (5 bases). This CDR3 has 16 amino acids. Per the germline V gene, CDR1 is KGHSH and CDR2 is LQKENI. V shed 0 bases and J shed 3 bases, with 15 bases lying between them. CDR3 protein: CASSPPLRTTIYEQYF. In DNA, the CDR3 is TGTGCCAGCTCACCACCCCTCCGGACAACGATCTACGAGCAGTACTTC.

The chain carries TRBV18 and TRBJ2-2; perhaps TRBD2 as D (6 bases). Germline V CDR1 and CDR2: KGHSH, LQKENI. CDR3 length: 15 amino acids. V was shortened by 5 bases and J by 0 bases, with 10 bases between the two germline ends. The CDR3 here is CASSSGGTNTGELFF. The CDR3 coding sequence is TGTGCCAGCTCATCCGGGGGTACGAACACCGGGGAGCTGTTTTTT.

The CDR3 nucleotides read TGCGCCAGCTTGGGGGCTGGAGAGGATACGCAGTATTTT. Residues: CASLGAGEDTQYF. V is TRBV5-1 and J is TRBJ2-3; a weak D match, TRBD1 (6 bases). The V and J ends lost 7 bases and 6 bases respectively, with 15 bases between them. This CDR3 region has 13 residues. Germline V gene lookup returns CDR1 SGHRS and CDR2 YFSETQ.

The chain combines TRBV10-2 with TRBJ1-2; D might be TRBD1 (5 bases). This CDR3 spans 14 amino acids. V was pared by 9 bases and J by 4 bases, with 18 bases between. Germline assignment: CDR1 WSHSY and CDR2 SAAADI. The CDR3 loop reads CASTAFRQFYGYTF. The DNA for the CDR3 is TGCGCCAGTACCGCGTTTAGACAGTTCTATGGCTACACCTTC.

This rearrangement joins TRBV10-2 to TRBJ1-6; 7 bases fit TRBD1. The CDR3 sequence is 12 residues long. V lost 8 bases, J lost 7 bases, and 2 bases stayed unmatched. Germline V gene data show CDR1 as WSHSY and CDR2 as SAAADI. The CDR3 bases are TGCGCCAGCTGGACAGGCAATTCACCCCTCCACTTT. Protein product: CASWTGNSPLHF.

V and J are TRBV7-2 and TRBJ2-1, with a tentative D call TRBD2 (5 bases). Germline CDR1 SGHTA, CDR2 FQGNSA. Trimming pared 5 bases from V and 10 bases from J, leaving 12 bases between. This CDR3 contains 12 residues. The CDR3 nucleotides read TGTGCCAGCAGCGAGGGCCTTCCGGAGCAGTTCTTC. Translated, it gives CASSEGLPEQFF.

V and J are TRBV6-1 and TRBJ1-1, with no clear D. The ends were cut back, 8 bases at V and 1 base at J, with 11 bases in the middle. CDR1 is MNHNS and CDR2 is SASEGT in the germline V gene. CDR3 size: 13 residues. The CDR3 here is CASSRSGNTEAFF. The CDR3 bases are TGTGCCAGCTCTAGAAGTGGGAACACTGAAGCTTTCTTT.

The chain recombines TRBV15 with TRBJ1-4, with 8 bases lining up with TRBD1. V shed 4 bases, J shed 7 bases, and the junction held 8 bases outside the gene matches. This CDR3 has 15 residues. The germline gives CDR1 LNHNV, CDR2 YYDKDF (reference sequence). The CDR3 loop reads CATSTSRGQSEKLFF. CDR3 sequence (DNA): TGTGCCACCAGCACGTCCAGGGGGCAAAGTGAAAAACTGTTTTTT.

This clone occurred once. The CDR3 bases are TGTGCCAGCAGCTTGGGACAGCCAGAGACCCAGTACTTC. It encodes CASSLGQPETQYF. V is TRBV5-4 and J is TRBJ2-5; possibly TRBD1 for D (5 bases). This CDR3 region has 13 residues. Germline CDR1 is SGHNT and CDR2 is YYREEE (reference sequence). V was shortened by 0 bases and J by 4 bases, with 7 bases between the two germline ends. The full variable domain, rest sourced from reference TRBV5-4 and TRBJ2-5, is ETGVTQSPTHLIKTRGQQVTLRCSSQSGHNTVSWYQQALGQGPQFIFQYYREEENGRGNFPPRFSGLQFPNYSSELNVNALELDDSALYLCASSLGQPETQYFGPGTRLLVL.

The genes are TRBV6-1 and TRBJ1-3; 9 bases are shared with TRBD1. The CDR3 runs to 21 residues. J gave up 4 bases and V 0 bases, and 19 bases lay outside the gene matches. Germline assignment: CDR1 MNHNS and CDR2 SASEGT. The CDR3 is CASSEAKRPTGGGTRGNTIYF. CDR3 nucleotide sequence: TGTGCCAGCAGTGAAGCCAAACGCCCGACAGGGGGGGGGACGAGGGGAAACACCATATATTTT.

This chain links TRBV7-9 with TRBJ1-2; tentative D call: TRBD1 (6 bases). V was clipped by 5 bases and J by 7 bases, with 23 bases between them. Germline V lookup: CDR1 SEHNR, CDR2 FQNEAQ (reference sequence). This CDR3 contains 16 residues. The CDR3 sequence: CASSLKNGGGEIGYTF. Written as DNA, the CDR3 is TGTGCCAGCAGCCTTAAAAACGGGGGGGGCGAGATTGGCTACACCTTC.